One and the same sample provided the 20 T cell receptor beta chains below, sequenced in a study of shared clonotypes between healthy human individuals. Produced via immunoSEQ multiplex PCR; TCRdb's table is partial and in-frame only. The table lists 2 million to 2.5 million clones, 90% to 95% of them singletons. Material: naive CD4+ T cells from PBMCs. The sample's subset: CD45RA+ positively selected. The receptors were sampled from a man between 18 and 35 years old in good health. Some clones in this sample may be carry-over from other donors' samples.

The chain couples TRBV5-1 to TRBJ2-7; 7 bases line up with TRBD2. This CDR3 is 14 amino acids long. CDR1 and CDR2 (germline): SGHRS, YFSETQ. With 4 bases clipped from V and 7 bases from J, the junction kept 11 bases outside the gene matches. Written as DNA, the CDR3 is TGCGCCAGCAGCCGGGAGGTGGGGATGGGGGAGCAGTACTTC. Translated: CASSREVGMGEQYF.

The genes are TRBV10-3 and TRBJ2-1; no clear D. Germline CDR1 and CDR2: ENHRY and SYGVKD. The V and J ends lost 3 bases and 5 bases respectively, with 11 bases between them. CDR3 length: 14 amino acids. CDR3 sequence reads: CAISEWAGNNEQFF. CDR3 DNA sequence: TGTGCCATCAGTGAATGGGCAGGAAACAATGAGCAGTTCTTC.

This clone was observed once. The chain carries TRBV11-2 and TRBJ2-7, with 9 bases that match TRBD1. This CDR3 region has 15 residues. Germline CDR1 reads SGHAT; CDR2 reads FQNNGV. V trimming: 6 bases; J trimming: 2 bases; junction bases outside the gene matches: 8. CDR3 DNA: TGTGCCAGCAGAATGACGGACAGGGGCGCCTACGAGCAGTACTTC. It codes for CASRMTDRGAYEQYF.

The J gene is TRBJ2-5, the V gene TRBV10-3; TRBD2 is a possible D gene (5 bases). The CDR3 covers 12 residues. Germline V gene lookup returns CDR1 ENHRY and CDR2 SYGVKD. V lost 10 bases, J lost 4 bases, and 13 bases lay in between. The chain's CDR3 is CATPFGGETQYF. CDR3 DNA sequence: TGTGCCACCCCCTTTGGAGGAGAGACCCAGTACTTC.

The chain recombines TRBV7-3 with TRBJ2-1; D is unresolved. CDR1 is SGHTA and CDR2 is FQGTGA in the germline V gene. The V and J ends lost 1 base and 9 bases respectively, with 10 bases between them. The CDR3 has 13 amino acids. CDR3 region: CASSLIGTTEQFF. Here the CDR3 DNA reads TGTGCCAGCAGCTTAATCGGTACGACTGAGCAGTTCTTC. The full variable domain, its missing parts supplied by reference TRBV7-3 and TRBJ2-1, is GAGVSQTPSNKVTEKGKYVELRCDPISGHTALYWYRQSLGQGPEFLIYFQGTGAADDSGLPNDRFFAVRPEGSVSTLKIQRTERGDSAVYLCASSLIGTTEQFFGPGTRLTVL.

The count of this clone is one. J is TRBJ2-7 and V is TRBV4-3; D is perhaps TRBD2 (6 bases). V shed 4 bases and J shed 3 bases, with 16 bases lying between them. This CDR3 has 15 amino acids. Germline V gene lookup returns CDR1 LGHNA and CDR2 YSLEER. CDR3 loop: CASSPGGERIYEQYF. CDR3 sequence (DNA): TGCGCCAGCAGCCCCGGCGGGGAGAGGATCTACGAGCAGTACTTC.

The CDR3 sequence is CASSLRGQLNEQFF. In DNA, the CDR3 is TGTGCCAGCAGCTTACGCGGCCAACTGAATGAGCAGTTCTTC. The chain joins TRBV7-3 to TRBJ2-1; D is uncertain. The germline V gene has CDR1 SGHTA and CDR2 FQGTGA. Deletions cut 2 bases from V and 7 bases from J, with 12 bases between. The CDR3 runs to 14 residues.

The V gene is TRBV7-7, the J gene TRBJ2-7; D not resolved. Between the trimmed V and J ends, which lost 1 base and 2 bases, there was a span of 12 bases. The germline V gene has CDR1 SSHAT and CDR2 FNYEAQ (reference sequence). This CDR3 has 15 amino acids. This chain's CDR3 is CASSLDRPPTYEQYF. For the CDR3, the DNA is TGTGCCAGCAGCTTAGACCGGCCTCCAACCTACGAGCAGTACTTC.

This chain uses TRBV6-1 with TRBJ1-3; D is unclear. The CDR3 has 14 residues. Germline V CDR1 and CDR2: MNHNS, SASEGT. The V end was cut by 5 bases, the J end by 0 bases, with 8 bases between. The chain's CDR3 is CASSTQRSGNTIYF. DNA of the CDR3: TGTGCCAGCAGTACACAGCGCTCTGGAAACACCATATATTTT.

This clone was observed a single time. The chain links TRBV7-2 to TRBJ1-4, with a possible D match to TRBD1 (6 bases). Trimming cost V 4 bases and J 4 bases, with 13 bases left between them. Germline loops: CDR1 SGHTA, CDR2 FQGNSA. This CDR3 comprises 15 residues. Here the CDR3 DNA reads TGTGCCAGCAGCTACAGGGTCGCGGGTAATGAAAAACTGTTTTTT. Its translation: CASSYRVAGNEKLFF.

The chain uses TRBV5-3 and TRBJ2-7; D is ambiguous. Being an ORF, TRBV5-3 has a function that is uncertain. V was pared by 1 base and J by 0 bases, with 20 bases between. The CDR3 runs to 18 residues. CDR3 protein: CARSLKFEVAASSYEQYF. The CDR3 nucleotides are TGTGCCAGAAGCTTGAAGTTTGAGGTAGCTGCAAGCTCCTACGAGCAGTACTTC.

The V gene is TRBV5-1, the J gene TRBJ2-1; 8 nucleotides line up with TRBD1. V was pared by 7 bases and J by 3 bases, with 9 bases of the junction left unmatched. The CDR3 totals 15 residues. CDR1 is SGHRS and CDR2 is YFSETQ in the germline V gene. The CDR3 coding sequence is TGCGCCAGCGCAGAGTCTGGACAGGGCTACAATGAGCAGTTCTTC. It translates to CASAESGQGYNEQFF. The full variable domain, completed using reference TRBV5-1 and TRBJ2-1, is KAGVTQTPRYLIKTRGQQVTLSCSPISGHRSVSWYQQTPGQGLQFLFEYFSETQRNKGNFPGRFSGRQFSNSRSEMNVSTLELGDSALYLCASAESGQGYNEQFFGPGTRLTVL.

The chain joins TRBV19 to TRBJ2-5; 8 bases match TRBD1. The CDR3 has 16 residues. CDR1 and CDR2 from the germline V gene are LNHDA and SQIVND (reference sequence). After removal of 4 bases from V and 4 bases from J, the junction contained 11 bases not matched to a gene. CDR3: CASSTRGQGSRETQYF. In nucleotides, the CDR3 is TGTGCCAGTAGTACCCGAGGACAGGGTTCGCGAGAGACCCAGTACTTC. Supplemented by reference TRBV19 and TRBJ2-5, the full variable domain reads DGGITQSPKYLFRKEGQNVTLSCEQNLNHDAMYWYRQDPGQGLRLIYYSQIVNDFQKGDIAEGYSVSREKKESFPLTVTSAQKNPTAFYLCASSTRGQGSRETQYFGPGTRLLVL.

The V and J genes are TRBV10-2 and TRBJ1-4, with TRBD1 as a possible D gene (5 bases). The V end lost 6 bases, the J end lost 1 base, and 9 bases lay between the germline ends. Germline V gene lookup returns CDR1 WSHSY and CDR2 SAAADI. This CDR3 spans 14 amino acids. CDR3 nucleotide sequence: TGCGCCAGCAGACAGGAGTTAACTAATGAAAAACTGTTTTTT. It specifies CASRQELTNEKLFF.

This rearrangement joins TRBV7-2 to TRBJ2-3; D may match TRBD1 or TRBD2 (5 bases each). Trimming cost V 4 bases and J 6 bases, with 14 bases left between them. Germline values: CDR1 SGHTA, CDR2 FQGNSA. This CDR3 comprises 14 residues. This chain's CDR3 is CASSSRDPADTQYF. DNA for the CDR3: TGTGCCAGCAGCTCTAGGGACCCGGCGGATACGCAGTATTTT.

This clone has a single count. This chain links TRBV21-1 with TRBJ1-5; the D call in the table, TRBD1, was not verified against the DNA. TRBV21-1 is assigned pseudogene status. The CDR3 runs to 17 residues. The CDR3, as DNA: TGTGCCAGCAGCAAAGCGCGTTCGGGACAGCTTAATCAGCCCCAGCATTTT. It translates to CASSKARSGQLNQPQHF.

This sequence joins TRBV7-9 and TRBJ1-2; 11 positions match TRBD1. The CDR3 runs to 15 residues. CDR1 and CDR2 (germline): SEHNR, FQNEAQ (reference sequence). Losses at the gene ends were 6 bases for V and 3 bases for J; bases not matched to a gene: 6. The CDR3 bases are TGTGCCAGCAGTTTGGGGACAGGGGGGTACTATGGCTACACCTTC. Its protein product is CASSLGTGGYYGYTF.

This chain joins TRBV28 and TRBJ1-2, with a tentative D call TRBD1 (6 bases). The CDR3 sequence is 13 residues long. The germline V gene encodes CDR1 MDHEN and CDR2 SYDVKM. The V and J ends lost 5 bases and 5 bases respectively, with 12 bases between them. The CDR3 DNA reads TGTGCCAGCAGTCCAGGGGTAGAGTATGGCTACACCTTC. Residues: CASSPGVEYGYTF.

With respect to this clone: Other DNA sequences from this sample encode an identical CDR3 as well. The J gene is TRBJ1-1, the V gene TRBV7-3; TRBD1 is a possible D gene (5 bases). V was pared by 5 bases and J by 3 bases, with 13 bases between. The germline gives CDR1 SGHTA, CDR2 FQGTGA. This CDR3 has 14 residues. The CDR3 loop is CASSLPGVDTEAFF. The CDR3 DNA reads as TGTGCCAGCAGCCTCCCGGGGGTGGACACTGAAGCTTTCTTT.

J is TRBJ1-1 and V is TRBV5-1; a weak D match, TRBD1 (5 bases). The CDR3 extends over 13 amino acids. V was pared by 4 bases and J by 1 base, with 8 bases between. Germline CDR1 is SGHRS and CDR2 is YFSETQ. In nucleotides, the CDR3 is TGCGCCAGCAGCACACAGGAGAACACTGAAGCTTTCTTT. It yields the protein CASSTQENTEAFF.